This is a list of T cell receptor beta chains from one sample in a study of T cells in Graves' hyperthyroidism and ophthalmopathy. MiXCR, run by TCRdb on the multiplex PCR reads, gives a single entry per CDR3 protein. The data contain nearly 750,000 distinct CDR3 sequences, around a third of them singletons. The sequenced sample consisted of blood. These receptors all stem from a woman between 35 and 50 years old with Graves' hyperthyroidism. Both conserved end residues are part of each CDR3. Each record gives: clone size, V gene, J gene, D gene, CDR3 DNA, CDR3 protein. D genes are given only for firm matches. The listing skips clone size in some rows; elsewhere it reads once, few, many or a size class.

many,TRBV7-2,TRBJ2-7,.,TGTGCCAGCAGCTTAGGAGTTCCGGGCTACGAGCAGTACTTC,CASSLGVPGYEQYF
.,TRBV15,TRBJ2-1,TRBD1,TGTGCCACCAGCAGGACCGGGACAGGGGTCCGGGATGAGCAGTTCTTC,CATSRTGTGVRDEQFF
.,TRBV12-3/TRBV12-4,TRBJ2-6,TRBD2,TGTGCCAGCAAGAATAGCGGGGGGTTCTCTGGGGCCAACGTCCTGACTTTC,CASKNSGGFSGANVLTF
.,TRBV9,TRBJ1-2,.,TGTGCCAGCAGCCAAGCCTGGGACGGAAACTATGGCTACACCTTC,CASSQAWDGNYGYTF
many,TRBV27,TRBJ2-7,.,TGTGCCAGCAGCCCTACCCCCTACGAGCAGTACTTC,CASSPTPYEQYF
many,TRBV2,TRBJ1-2,.,TGTGCCAGCAGTGAAGCAGGGGTGCATGGCTACACCTTC,CASSEAGVHGYTF
many,TRBV7-3,TRBJ1-5,.,TGTGCCAGCAGCTTCGGGTTGGGTCAGCCCCAGCATTTT,CASSFGLGQPQHF
.,TRBV2,TRBJ1-1,.,TGTGCCAGCAGTGAAGTAGGGTCGAGCGGGCGAGCTTTCTTT,CASSEVGSSGRAFF
many,TRBV10-3,TRBJ1-2,TRBD1,TGTGCCATCGGATCCCAGGGGGCATTGGGGGATGGCTATGGCTACACCTTC,CAIGSQGALGDGYGYTF
few,TRBV7-2,TRBJ1-1,TRBD1,TGTGCCAGCAGTTTCTCGGACAGGGGATTCAGGGATGAAGCTTTCTTT,CASSFSDRGFRDEAFF